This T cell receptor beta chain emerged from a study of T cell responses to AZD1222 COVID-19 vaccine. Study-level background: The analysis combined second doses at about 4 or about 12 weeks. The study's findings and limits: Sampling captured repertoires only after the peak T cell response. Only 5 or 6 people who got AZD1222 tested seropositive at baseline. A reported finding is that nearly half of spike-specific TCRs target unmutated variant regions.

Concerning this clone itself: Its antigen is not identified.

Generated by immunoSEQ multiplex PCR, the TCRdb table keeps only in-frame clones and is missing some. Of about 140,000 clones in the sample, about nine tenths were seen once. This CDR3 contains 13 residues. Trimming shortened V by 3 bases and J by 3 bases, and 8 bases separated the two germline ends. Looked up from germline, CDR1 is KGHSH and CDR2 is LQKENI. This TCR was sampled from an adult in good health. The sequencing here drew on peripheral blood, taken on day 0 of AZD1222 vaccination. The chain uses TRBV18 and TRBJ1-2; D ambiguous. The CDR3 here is CASSPQEDYGYTF. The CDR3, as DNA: TGTGCCAGCTCACCCCAGGAGGACTATGGCTACACCTTC.